This is a list of T cell receptor beta chains from one sample in a study of naive and memory T cell subsets. Via MiXCR, TCRdb re-called the UMI-ligation and nested PCR reads, giving one row per CDR3 protein. Counted here are roughly 140,000 distinct CDR3 sequences, about 17% occurring once; the ten biggest clones make up 0.14% to 0.15%. The sequencing sample was made of naive CD4+ T cells from blood. Receptors were obtained from a human donor in good health. The CDR3 runs from the conserved cysteine through the conserved F or W. Fields, in order: D gene, V gene, CDR3 length, clone size, J gene, CDR3 DNA, CDR3 protein. The D gene is left open where the match is weak. Size values are once, few and many counts, or a class for expanded clones, and some rows have none.

d_call: TRBD1; v_call: TRBV5-1; cdr3_length: 18; clone_size: few; j_call: TRBJ2-6; cdr3_nt: TGCGCCAGCAGCAGAACCGGGACAGGGGGCGCGGGGGCCAACGTCCTGACTTTC; cdr3_aa: CASSRTGTGGAGANVLTF
d_call: TRBD2; v_call: TRBV7-9; cdr3_length: 15; clone_size: many; j_call: TRBJ2-7; cdr3_nt: TGTGCCAGCAGCTTACCACGCGGGAGGGGGGACGAGCAGTACTTC; cdr3_aa: CASSLPRGRGDEQYF
d_call: TRBD1; v_call: TRBV25-1; cdr3_length: 13; clone_size: .; j_call: TRBJ2-3; cdr3_nt: TGTGCCAGCAGTGGACAGGGAACAGATACGCAGTATTTT; cdr3_aa: CASSGQGTDTQYF
d_call: .; v_call: TRBV30; cdr3_length: 15; clone_size: few; j_call: TRBJ2-6; cdr3_nt: TGTGCCTGGACAGGGTATCCTTCTGGGGCCAACGTCCTGACTTTC; cdr3_aa: CAWTGYPSGANVLTF
d_call: TRBD2; v_call: TRBV20-1; cdr3_length: 16; clone_size: few; j_call: TRBJ2-1; cdr3_nt: TGCAGTGCCCCAGAACAAAAATACGGGAGCGGGGATGAGCAGTTCTTC; cdr3_aa: CSAPEQKYGSGDEQFF
d_call: TRBD1; v_call: TRBV4-1; cdr3_length: 15; clone_size: few; j_call: TRBJ2-7; cdr3_nt: TGCGCCAGCAGCCAGGACCGGGACAGCGCTCGTCAGCAGTACTTC; cdr3_aa: CASSQDRDSARQQYF
d_call: .; v_call: TRBV7-2; cdr3_length: 14; clone_size: once; j_call: TRBJ1-4; cdr3_nt: TGTGCCAGCAGCTTAGACAGGGATAGTGAAAAACTGTTTTTT; cdr3_aa: CASSLDRDSEKLFF
d_call: TRBD1; v_call: TRBV7-9; cdr3_length: 15; clone_size: .; j_call: TRBJ1-3; cdr3_nt: TGTGCCAGCAGCCCCTCAGACAGGGATGGAAACACCATATATTTT; cdr3_aa: CASSPSDRDGNTIYF
d_call: .; v_call: TRBV20-1; cdr3_length: 12; clone_size: few; j_call: TRBJ2-5; cdr3_nt: TGCAGTGCCGTGATATCACCGGAGACCCAGTACTTC; cdr3_aa: CSAVISPETQYF
d_call: TRBD2; v_call: TRBV3-1; cdr3_length: 15; clone_size: .; j_call: TRBJ2-1; cdr3_nt: TGTGCCAGCAGCCTCTGGGGGACTACCTACAATGAGCAGTTCTTC; cdr3_aa: CASSLWGTTYNEQFF
d_call: TRBD1; v_call: TRBV6-2/TRBV6-3; cdr3_length: 12; clone_size: .; j_call: TRBJ1-5; cdr3_nt: TGTGCCAGCACCTCAGGGGGTCAGCCCCAGCATTTT; cdr3_aa: CASTSGGQPQHF
d_call: TRBD2; v_call: TRBV19; cdr3_length: 15; clone_size: .; j_call: TRBJ2-5; cdr3_nt: TGTGCCAGTAGTAAAACCGGGAGGGACCGGGAGACCCAGTACTTC; cdr3_aa: CASSKTGRDRETQYF
d_call: .; v_call: TRBV28; cdr3_length: 16; clone_size: .; j_call: TRBJ2-1; cdr3_nt: TGTGCCAGCAGTTCCCCGTCTTTAAGCTCCTACAATGAGCAGTTCTTC; cdr3_aa: CASSSPSLSSYNEQFF
d_call: .; v_call: TRBV11-2; cdr3_length: 12; clone_size: .; j_call: TRBJ2-5; cdr3_nt: TGTGCCAGCAGCTTAAACCAAGAGACCCAGTACTTC; cdr3_aa: CASSLNQETQYF
d_call: .; v_call: TRBV5-1; cdr3_length: 12; clone_size: .; j_call: TRBJ2-1; cdr3_nt: TGCGCCAGCAGCCGGGTTAGGGATGAGCAGTTCTTC; cdr3_aa: CASSRVRDEQFF
d_call: TRBD1; v_call: TRBV5-1; cdr3_length: 15; clone_size: .; j_call: TRBJ2-1; cdr3_nt: TGCGCCAGCAGCTTGGGGGGGGGACAGGGTAATGAGCAGTTCTTC; cdr3_aa: CASSLGGGQGNEQFF
d_call: TRBD1; v_call: TRBV28; cdr3_length: 15; clone_size: few; j_call: TRBJ2-7; cdr3_nt: TGTGCCAGCAGTCACAGGGGCTTGCGGTCCTACGAGCAGTACTTC; cdr3_aa: CASSHRGLRSYEQYF
d_call: TRBD2; v_call: TRBV28; cdr3_length: 13; clone_size: .; j_call: TRBJ2-3; cdr3_nt: TGTGCCAGCAGTTTCGGGGGGGAAGATACGCAGTATTTT; cdr3_aa: CASSFGGEDTQYF
d_call: .; v_call: TRBV11-1; cdr3_length: 16; clone_size: few; j_call: TRBJ2-3; cdr3_nt: TGTGCCAGCGATACTACGGGGCTAGATGGCGCAGATACGCAGTATTTT; cdr3_aa: CASDTTGLDGADTQYF
d_call: .; v_call: TRBV27; cdr3_length: 16; clone_size: few; j_call: TRBJ2-7; cdr3_nt: TGTGCCAGCGGGTTCAGGGTGCTAGCGCCAACCTACGAGCAGTACTTC; cdr3_aa: CASGFRVLAPTYEQYF
d_call: .; v_call: TRBV2; cdr3_length: 13; clone_size: .; j_call: TRBJ2-1; cdr3_nt: TGTGCCAGCACGACAAGCGGCTACAATGAGCAGTTCTTC; cdr3_aa: CASTTSGYNEQFF
d_call: .; v_call: TRBV20-1; cdr3_length: 11; clone_size: few; j_call: TRBJ2-1; cdr3_nt: TGCAGTGCTACCCTTTACAATGAGCAGTTCTTC; cdr3_aa: CSATLYNEQFF
d_call: .; v_call: TRBV20-1; cdr3_length: 15; clone_size: few; j_call: TRBJ2-1; cdr3_nt: TGCAGTGCTAGTGGCTCACGAAATACCCACAATGAGCAGTTCTTC; cdr3_aa: CSASGSRNTHNEQFF
d_call: TRBD2; v_call: TRBV3-1; cdr3_length: 18; clone_size: .; j_call: TRBJ2-1; cdr3_nt: TGTGCCAGCAGTCACGACCGACTAGCGGGAGGGATGTACAATGAGCAGTTCTTC; cdr3_aa: CASSHDRLAGGMYNEQFF
d_call: TRBD2; v_call: TRBV18; cdr3_length: 13; clone_size: many; j_call: TRBJ2-7; cdr3_nt: TGTGCCAGCTCACCAGGGAGGGGTTACGAGCAGTACTTC; cdr3_aa: CASSPGRGYEQYF
d_call: .; v_call: TRBV28; cdr3_length: 11; clone_size: .; j_call: TRBJ2-3; cdr3_nt: TGTGCCAGCAGTCTACCAGATACGCAGTATTTT; cdr3_aa: CASSLPDTQYF
d_call: .; v_call: TRBV12-3/TRBV12-4; cdr3_length: 14; clone_size: .; j_call: TRBJ1-3; cdr3_nt: TGTGCCAGCAGCCGTAGGTGGGGAGGAAACACCATATATTTT; cdr3_aa: CASSRRWGGNTIYF
d_call: .; v_call: TRBV28; cdr3_length: 12; clone_size: few; j_call: TRBJ2-7; cdr3_nt: TGTGCCAGCAGTTCTTCACAGTACGGGCAGTACTTC; cdr3_aa: CASSSSQYGQYF
d_call: TRBD1; v_call: TRBV5-5; cdr3_length: 17; clone_size: few; j_call: TRBJ1-5; cdr3_nt: TGTGCCAGCAGCTTGGCTGGGACAGGGGTTAGCAATCAGCCCCAGCATTTT; cdr3_aa: CASSLAGTGVSNQPQHF
d_call: .; v_call: TRBV12-3/TRBV12-4; cdr3_length: 14; clone_size: .; j_call: TRBJ2-3; cdr3_nt: TGTGCCAGCAGTTTTAGGGTGGACACAGATACGCAGTATTTT; cdr3_aa: CASSFRVDTDTQYF
d_call: .; v_call: TRBV12-3/TRBV12-4; cdr3_length: 14; clone_size: few; j_call: TRBJ2-5; cdr3_nt: TGTGCCAGCAGTTTTTACAGCGAGCAAGAGACCCAGTACTTC; cdr3_aa: CASSFYSEQETQYF
d_call: .; v_call: TRBV24-1; cdr3_length: 18; clone_size: .; j_call: TRBJ2-3; cdr3_nt: TGTGCCACCAGTGATTTCAGGAGTGGCGGGAATGGGGGAGATACGCAGTATTTT; cdr3_aa: CATSDFRSGGNGGDTQYF
d_call: .; v_call: TRBV6-5; cdr3_length: 16; clone_size: .; j_call: TRBJ2-7; cdr3_nt: TGTGCCAGCAGTCCCTCCGGGACTCATGCCTCCTACGAGCAGTACTTC; cdr3_aa: CASSPSGTHASYEQYF
d_call: .; v_call: TRBV5-1; cdr3_length: 15; clone_size: .; j_call: TRBJ2-3; cdr3_nt: TGCGCCAGCAGCGCCGGGACTGGATCCACAGATACGCAGTATTTT; cdr3_aa: CASSAGTGSTDTQYF
d_call: TRBD1; v_call: TRBV5-1; cdr3_length: 14; clone_size: .; j_call: TRBJ1-1; cdr3_nt: TGCGCCAGCAGCTGGAAGGGGGCCGGCACTGAAGCTTTCTTT; cdr3_aa: CASSWKGAGTEAFF